The 8 T cell receptor beta chains given below trace back to one sample, sequenced in a study of blood T cell repertoires in COVID-19. Only in-frame clones appear in the TCRdb table, and some are missing; sequencing was by immunoSEQ multiplex PCR. The data show roughly 250,000 clones, approximately 86% seen once. The source material was peripheral blood. The receptor source for this set is a woman aged 80 or over with active or convalescent COVID-19.

The chain employs TRBV2 and TRBJ2-5; D is uncertain. CDR3 length: 13 amino acids. Trimming took 4 bases from V and 2 from J, leaving 8 bases between them. Germline V gene lookup returns CDR1 SNHLY and CDR2 FYNNEI. CDR3 DNA sequence: TGTGCCAGCAGTGCTGGCCAACAAGAGACCCAGTACTTC. It is translated as CASSAGQQETQYF. Looking up the rest from reference TRBV2 and TRBJ2-5 gives the full variable domain: EPEVTQTPSHQVTQMGQEVILRCVPISNHLYFYWYRQILGQKVEFLVSFYNNEISEKSEIFDDQFSVERPDGSNFTLKIRSTKLEDSAMYFCASSAGQQETQYFGPGTRLLVL.

This clone has just one count. V usage is TRBV29-1 and J usage is TRBJ1-3; tentatively, D is TRBD1 (6 bases). Germline V gene data show CDR1 as SQVTM and CDR2 as ANQGSEA. There are 14 residues in the CDR3. V lost 4 bases, J lost 0 bases, and 10 bases lay in between. CDR3 sequence reads: CSVGGGDSGNTIYF. CDR3 nucleotides: TGCAGCGTTGGGGGGGGCGACTCTGGAAACACCATATATTTT.

The rearrangement uses TRBV9 and TRBJ2-2, with TRBD1 matching 8 bases. J lost 7 bases, V lost 3 bases, and 8 bases had no gene match. CDR1 SGDLS and CDR2 YYNGEE come from the germline V gene. The CDR3 runs 15 residues. This CDR3 reads CASSARHRGNGELFF. The CDR3 DNA follows: TGTGCCAGCAGCGCAAGACACAGGGGGAACGGGGAGCTGTTTTTT.

This chain joins TRBV5-5 and TRBJ1-2, with TRBD1 matching over 7 bases. Germline V gene lookup returns CDR1 SGHKS and CDR2 YYEKEE (reference sequence). The CDR3 spans 13 residues. Losses at the gene ends were 2 bases for V and 4 bases for J; bases not matched to a gene: 2. The CDR3 sequence is CASSFGQAYGYTF. The DNA for the CDR3 is TGTGCCAGCAGCTTTGGACAGGCCTATGGCTACACCTTC.

This chain joins TRBV7-2 and TRBJ2-1; 8 nucleotides agree with TRBD2. The CDR3 sequence is 15 residues long. The germline V gene has CDR1 SGHTA and CDR2 FQGNSA. V gave up 4 bases and J gave up 4 bases; unmatched junction bases: 6. CDR3 region: CASSSRAGEYNEQFF. CDR3 coding DNA: TGTGCCAGCAGCTCCCGAGCGGGAGAATACAATGAGCAGTTCTTC.

The chain has TRBV7-9 and TRBJ1-2; weak D call: TRBD1 (5 bases). Germline V gene lookup returns CDR1 SEHNR and CDR2 FQNEAQ (reference sequence). Trimming cost V 2 bases and J 4 bases, with 14 bases left between them. This CDR3 spans 15 amino acids. The CDR3 nucleotides are TGTGCCAGCAGCTTATCCATGACAGTAAGCTATGGCTACACCTTC. Amino acid sequence: CASSLSMTVSYGYTF.

For the CDR3, the DNA is TGTGCCAGTAGTGCGGGACAGGGTGGGGGACAGCCCCAGCATTTT. This sequence encodes CASSAGQGGGQPQHF. The chain is built from TRBV19 and TRBJ1-5; 9 positions agree with TRBD1. V was clipped by 5 bases and J by 7 bases; unmatched bases: 9. The CDR3 spans 15 residues. Germline V gene sequence: CDR1 LNHDA, CDR2 SQIVND (reference sequence).

This clone was observed a single time. This sequence joins TRBV18 and TRBJ1-5; maybe TRBD1 (5 bases). CDR1 KGHSH and CDR2 LQKENI come from the germline V gene. V lost 2 bases, J lost 3 bases, and 14 bases lay in between. The CDR3 contains 16 residues. CDR3 nucleotides: TGTGCCAGCTCACCAGCGGAAAGGGGTGACAATCAGCCCCAGCATTTT. It is translated as CASSPAERGDNQPQHF.